A selection of T cell receptor beta chains follows, all from one sample in a study of T cell responses to AZD1222 COVID-19 vaccine. Sequencing used immunoSEQ multiplex PCR; TCRdb keeps in-frame clones, though not all of them. This sample has approximately 110,000 clones, with 70% to 90% found just once. Here the sequenced sample was peripheral blood, taken on day 0 of AZD1222 vaccination. The receptor set was obtained from an adult in good health. Both conserved end residues are part of each CDR3. A D gene is named only where the DNA matches it firmly. Expanded clones are given a class, and other clones once, few, many or no size at all.

clone_size	v_call	d_call	j_call	cdr3_nt	cdr3_aa
.	TRBV27	TRBD2	TRBJ2-1	TGTGCCAGCAGTGTTCCGGGACTAGCTCTGTTCTTC	CASSVPGLALFF
few	TRBV28	TRBD1	TRBJ1-5	TGTGCCAGCAGTTTAGGGACAGGGACACGCAATCAGCCCCAGCATTTT	CASSLGTGTRNQPQHF
.	TRBV10-3	.	TRBJ2-1	TGTGCCTCGACCTCGGGACCTCCCACCTACAATGAGCAGTTCTTC	CASTSGPPTYNEQFF
.	TRBV18	.	TRBJ1-1	TGTGCCAGCTCACCCCGGGAGGGGGGGTCGAACACTGAAGCTTTCTTT	CASSPREGGSNTEAFF
.	TRBV29-1	.	TRBJ2-1	TGCAGCGTTGTAGCGGACAATTACAATGAGCAGTTCTTC	CSVVADNYNEQFF
.	TRBV27	.	TRBJ2-7	TGTGCCAGCGGAACGCTCTACGAGCAGTACTTC	CASGTLYEQYF
.	TRBV28	.	TRBJ1-1	TGTGCCAGCGGCAGCCAGGGGCCTGGTTGGGGTAATAGTGCTTTCTTT	CASGSQGPGWGNSAFF
.	TRBV5-1	TRBD1	TRBJ2-7	TGCGCCAGCAGCCCTCTCCCAGGGACAGGCTACGAGCAGTACTTC	CASSPLPGTGYEQYF
.	TRBV5-1	TRBD1	TRBJ2-7	TGCGCCAGCAGCCGAGCCGACAGGGACTCCTACGAGCAGTACTTC	CASSRADRDSYEQYF
.	TRBV12-3/TRBV12-4	.	TRBJ1-1	TGTGCCAGCAGTTTAAGGGGTGGCACTGAAGCTTTCTTT	CASSLRGGTEAFF
.	TRBV5-1	.	TRBJ2-7	TGCGCCAGCAGCATCCAGGGACAAATCTACGAGCAGTACTTC	CASSIQGQIYEQYF
few	TRBV28	TRBD1	TRBJ2-1	TGTGCCAGCAGTTTATCCCTCACAGGGGATTTCTACAATGAGCAGTTCTTC	CASSLSLTGDFYNEQFF
few	TRBV25-1	.	TRBJ2-7	TGTGCCAGCAGCGAAGGGATGGAGGTCGTCTACGAGCAGTACTTC	CASSEGMEVVYEQYF
.	TRBV18	TRBD1	TRBJ2-1	TGTGCCAGCTCATCCCCCGGGACAGGCGATGAGCAGTTCTTC	CASSSPGTGDEQFF
.	TRBV11-2	TRBD2	TRBJ2-5	TGTGCCAGCAGCTTATTTACTAGCGGACCCCAAGAGACCCAGTACTTC	CASSLFTSGPQETQYF
.	TRBV5-1	TRBD2	TRBJ2-3	TGCGCCAGCAGCTTGGGGGGACTAGGCGCAGATACGCAGTATTTT	CASSLGGLGADTQYF
once	TRBV3-1/TRBV3-2	.	TRBJ1-4	TGTGCCAGCAGCCCTTTTGTCGCTGGGAAAGACGATGAAAAACTGTTTTTT	CASSPFVAGKDDEKLFF
.	TRBV6-1	.	TRBJ2-1	TGTGCCAGCAGTGAAACCCGGGACTCATACAATGAGCAGTTCTTC	CASSETRDSYNEQFF
.	TRBV6-6	.	TRBJ2-5	TGTGCCAGCACCTCAAACAGGGGAGGAGGGGAGACCCAGTACTTC	CASTSNRGGGETQYF
.	TRBV7-9	.	TRBJ1-4	TGTGCCAGCAGCGGAACAGGGACAACTAATGAAAAACTGTTTTTT	CASSGTGTTNEKLFF